The 26 T cell receptor beta chains listed next were all sequenced from one sample in a study of T-cell memory formation after mild COVID-19. MiXCR, run by TCRdb on the 5' RACE reads, gives a single entry per CDR3 protein. Among some 600,000 distinct CDR3 sequences listed, roughly 17% were seen once. The source material was PBMCs or a T cell subset sorted from them (not recorded which). Receptors were obtained from an adult woman who had mild COVID-19 (a few samples of this study predate the infection). Cell type and time point are not known.

There are a few counts of this clonotype. The chain combines TRBV10-3 with TRBJ1-2, with 9 bases that match TRBD1. The germline V gene has CDR1 ENHRY and CDR2 SYGVKD. The CDR3 is 16 amino acids. The V gene end was trimmed by 11 bases and the J gene end by 5 bases; junction bases not matched to a gene: 18. The CDR3 bases are TGTGCCTTCAATGCGGCCGAAGACAGGGGGGAGTATGGCTACACCTTC. Amino acids: CAFNAAEDRGEYGYTF.

This clonotype came up many times. CDR3 region: CASSQASGSTDTQYF. In DNA, the CDR3 is TGTGCCAGCAGCCAAGCCAGCGGGTCCACAGATACGCAGTATTTT. The chain recombines TRBV4-2 with TRBJ2-3; tentative D call: TRBD2 (6 bases). With 1 base removed from V and 2 bases from J, the gap between germline ends came to 10 bases. The CDR3 consists of 15 residues. Germline lookup yields CDR1 LGHNA and CDR2 YNFKEQ.

This clonotype has more than one count but fewer than ten. This sequence joins TRBV5-4 and TRBJ2-2, with TRBD2 identical over 7 bases. This CDR3 is built from 16 residues. CDR1 is SGHNT, CDR2 YYREEE, per germline (reference sequence). Germline trimming cut 4 bases from V and 0 bases from J; bases unmatched to any gene: 6. The CDR3 DNA reads as TGTGCCAGCAGCGCCCCAGCGGGAACGAACACCGGGGAGCTGTTTTTT. This gives the protein CASSAPAGTNTGELFF.

This clonotype was seen a handful of times. The chain joins TRBV9 to TRBJ2-1; weak D call: TRBD2 (6 bases). CDR3 length: 17 amino acids. Per the germline V gene, CDR1 is SGDLS and CDR2 is YYNGEE. V was shortened by 2 bases and J by 6 bases, with 21 bases between the two germline ends. The CDR3 sequence: CASSVREWGTSPNEQFF. The CDR3, as DNA: TGTGCCAGCAGCGTGAGAGAGTGGGGGACTTCTCCCAATGAGCAGTTCTTC.

The genes are TRBV27 and TRBJ2-5, with D maybe TRBD1 (6 bases). CDR1 is MNHEY and CDR2 is SMNVEV in the germline V gene (reference sequence). Trimming removed 2 bases at V and 2 bases at J, with 21 bases between. The CDR3 has 18 residues. The chain's CDR3 is CASSLLRLGTPSQETQYF. The CDR3 nucleotides read TGTGCCAGCAGTTTACTACGCCTAGGGACACCCTCTCAAGAGACCCAGTACTTC.

This chain links TRBV7-2 with TRBJ1-2; 9 bases fit TRBD1. The CDR3 extends over 16 amino acids. In germline, CDR1 is SGHTA, CDR2 FQGNSA. With 5 bases clipped from V and 3 bases from J, the junction kept 10 bases outside the gene matches. The CDR3 here is CASSVSRDRVYYGYTF. The CDR3 DNA is TGTGCCAGCAGCGTCTCCCGGGACAGGGTTTACTATGGCTACACCTTC.

The CDR3 spells CASSPPASGPPNTEAFF. The CDR3 region has the DNA TGTGCCAGCAGCCCACCGGCGAGCGGACCGCCGAACACTGAAGCTTTCTTT. The chain employs TRBV7-9 and TRBJ1-1; D gene uncertain. Germline V lookup: CDR1 SEHNR, CDR2 FQNEAQ (reference sequence). The CDR3 has 17 residues. The V gene lost 5 bases and the J gene lost 1 base, with 20 bases spanning the gap.

A few counts support this clonotype. The rearrangement links TRBV6-5 to TRBJ2-7; no clear D gene. The V gene lost 0 bases and the J gene lost 0 bases, with 9 bases spanning the gap. Germline assignment: CDR1 MNHEY and CDR2 SVGAGI. The CDR3 totals 15 residues. The CDR3 nucleotides are TGTGCCAGCAGTTACTCAAGCTTGAGCTCCTACGAGCAGTACTTC. Translating it yields CASSYSSLSSYEQYF.

This clonotype was detected a few times. V is TRBV7-9 and J is TRBJ2-1; TRBD2 matches 15 bases. V lost 3 bases, J lost 6 bases, and 3 bases stayed unmatched. CDR3 length: 16 amino acids. Germline V gives CDR1 SEHNR, CDR2 FQNEAQ (reference sequence). The CDR3 DNA reads as TGTGCCAGCAGCTTCAGGACTAGCGGGGGGGCCAATGAGCAGTTCTTC. Protein: CASSFRTSGGANEQFF.

This clonotype was picked up a small number of times. The rearrangement links TRBV12-3 or TRBV12-4 to TRBJ2-1, with D tentatively TRBD1 or TRBD2 (5 bases each). Deletions cut 5 bases from V and 1 base from J, with 15 bases between. The CDR3 totals 16 residues. CDR3 loop: CASSPAPGRSYNEQFF. DNA of the CDR3: TGTGCCAGCAGTCCCGCTCCGGGACGGTCCTACAATGAGCAGTTCTTC.

About this clonotype: The DNA is omitted, as the CDR3 cannot be located on it reliably, and the CDR3 follows TCRdb's listing. This sequence joins TRBV29-1 and TRBJ2-4; TRBD1 was called by the table and not checked on the DNA. The CDR3 length equals 14 residues, ends included. Germline loops: CDR1 SQVTM, CDR2 ANQGSEA. This CDR3 reads CSVEVGDGIPIRYF.

V usage is TRBV3-1 and J usage is TRBJ2-1, with TRBD2 as a possible D gene (5 bases). CDR1 LGHDT and CDR2 YNNKEL come from the germline V gene (reference sequence). V lost 4 bases and J 6 bases, leaving 10 bases between the germline ends. This CDR3 is built from 13 residues. The CDR3 here is CASSLTSPNEQFF. CDR3 bases: TGTGCCAGCAGCCTTACTAGTCCCAATGAGCAGTTCTTC.

The chain is built from TRBV9 and TRBJ2-2, with 10 bases that match TRBD1. CDR3 length: 18 amino acids. Germline assignment: CDR1 SGDLS and CDR2 YYNGEE. After removal of 0 bases from V and 4 bases from J, the junction contained 9 bases not matched to a gene. CDR3 DNA sequence: TGTGCCAGCAGCGTAGGGGACAGGGGTTTGTTGAGCACCGGGGAGCTGTTTTTT. Amino acid sequence: CASSVGDRGLLSTGELFF.

The J gene is TRBJ2-7, the V gene TRBV4-2, with 7 bases fitting TRBD1. This CDR3 is built from 17 residues. Trimming cost V 0 bases and J 2 bases; bases outside gene matches: 10. The germline V gene has CDR1 LGHNA and CDR2 YNFKEQ. The CDR3 loop reads CASSQDTGTDAPYEQYF. The CDR3 nucleotides are TGTGCCAGCAGCCAAGATACCGGGACAGACGCCCCCTACGAGCAGTACTTC.

The CDR3 DNA reads TGTGCCAGCAGCTTCGTCTACGGGGGCCGATACAATGAGCAGTTCTTC. Translated, it gives CASSFVYGGRYNEQFF. The rearrangement joins TRBV11-2 to TRBJ2-1; D may match TRBD1 or TRBD2 (6 bases each). The V and J ends lost 3 bases and 4 bases respectively, with 16 bases between them. Germline CDR1 is SGHAT and CDR2 is FQNNGV. The CDR3 is 16 residues long.

This clonotype was seen a few times. The chain uses TRBV7-3 and TRBJ2-2; D ambiguous. The germline CDR1 and CDR2 sequences are SGHTA and FQGTGA. The V end was cut by 5 bases, the J end by 1 base, with 11 bases between. This CDR3 has 15 amino acids. CDR3 amino acids: CASSPNPQNTGELFF. CDR3 nucleotide sequence: TGTGCCAGCAGCCCCAATCCACAGAACACCGGGGAGCTGTTTTTT. The full variable domain, rest sourced from reference TRBV7-3 and TRBJ2-2, is GAGVSQTPSNKVTEKGKYVELRCDPISGHTALYWYRQSLGQGPEFLIYFQGTGAADDSGLPNDRFFAVRPEGSVSTLKIQRTERGDSAVYLCASSPNPQNTGELFFGEGSRLTVL.

This chain joins TRBV24-1 and TRBJ1-5, with no clear D. Germline V CDR1 and CDR2: KGHDR, SFDVKD. This CDR3 region has 15 residues. V lost 4 bases to trimming and J lost 2 bases, with 11 bases between them. CDR3 sequence reads: CATSDVSRGNQPQHF. CDR3 nucleotide sequence: TGTGCCACCAGTGACGTGTCGAGAGGCAATCAGCCCCAGCATTTT.

This rearrangement joins TRBV3-1 to TRBJ2-1; TRBD2 matches at 10 bases. The CDR3 runs to 20 residues. The junction had 19 bases not matched to a gene; V was cut back by 8 bases and J by 0 bases. Per germline, CDR1 LGHDT and CDR2 YNNKEL (reference sequence). The DNA of the CDR3 is TGTGCCAGCTGCGCAACCAGGGGTAGCGGGGGGTCCAGCTCCTACAATGAGCAGTTCTTC. Translated, it gives CASCATRGSGGSSSYNEQFF.

The chain joins TRBV20-1 to TRBJ1-5; no reliable D call. The CDR3 runs to 13 residues. Germline V gene data show CDR1 as DFQATT and CDR2 as SNEGSKA (reference sequence). The V end lost 3 bases, the J end lost 5 bases, and 11 bases lay between the germline ends. Here the CDR3 reads CSARSAADQPQHF. Written as DNA, the CDR3 is TGCAGTGCTAGGTCCGCGGCCGATCAGCCCCAGCATTTT.

The V gene is TRBV29-1, the J gene TRBJ1-1, with TRBD1 matching 7 bases. V lost 7 bases, J lost 11 bases, and 7 bases stayed unmatched. The CDR3 consists of 10 residues. Germline V lookup: CDR1 SQVTM, CDR2 ANQGSEA. The CDR3 spells CSAGQETAFF. In DNA form, the CDR3 reads TGCAGCGCTGGACAGGAAACTGCTTTCTTT.

This clonotype turned up a few times. The rearrangement joins TRBV7-9 to TRBJ2-3, with 16 bases matching TRBD2. Germline values: CDR1 SEHNR, CDR2 FQNEAQ (reference sequence). The CDR3 totals 18 residues. With 5 bases clipped from V and 1 base from J, the junction kept 6 bases outside the gene matches. The CDR3 sequence is CASSPGLAGGPRTDTQYF. CDR3 coding DNA: TGTGCCAGCAGCCCGGGACTAGCGGGGGGGCCCCGCACAGATACGCAGTATTTT.

The chain joins TRBV6-2 or TRBV6-3 to TRBJ2-5; 10 nucleotides line up with TRBD2. The CDR3 runs 15 residues. CDR1 is MNHEY and CDR2 is SVGEGT in the germline V gene. J lost 5 bases, V lost 8 bases, and 11 bases had no gene match. The CDR3 nucleotides read TGTGCCAGCGGAAACTTAGCGGGAGGCGGCGAGACCCAGTACTTC. This codes for CASGNLAGGGETQYF.

This clonotype was picked up a small number of times. This chain joins TRBV7-9 and TRBJ2-1; D is tentatively TRBD1 or TRBD2 (5 bases each). The V end was cut by 6 bases, the J end by 15 bases, with 18 bases between. CDR1 and CDR2 (germline): SEHNR, FQNEAQ (reference sequence). The CDR3 extends over 12 amino acids. CDR3 sequence (DNA): TGTGCCAGCAGTGGACGATGGGACGGGTCGTTCTTC. Residues: CASSGRWDGSFF. The whole variable domain, remainder taken from reference TRBV7-9 and TRBJ2-1, is DTGVSQNPRHKITKRGQNVTFRCDPISEHNRLYWYRQTLGQGPEFLTYFQNEAQLEKSRLLSDRFSAERPKGSFSTLEIQRTEQGDSAMYLCASSGRWDGSFFGPGTRLTVL.

The chain has TRBV6-5 and TRBJ2-7; 7 bases align to TRBD2. The CDR3 contains 14 residues. The V gene end was trimmed by 2 bases and the J gene end by 2 bases; junction bases not matched to a gene: 3. Germline assignment: CDR1 MNHEY and CDR2 SVGAGI. CDR3 sequence reads: CASSYREAAYEQYF. DNA of the CDR3: TGTGCCAGCAGTTACCGGGAGGCCGCCTACGAGCAGTACTTC.

Many counts were recorded for this clonotype. This chain links TRBV5-1 with TRBJ2-5; 10 positions agree with TRBD1. Germline V gene data show CDR1 as SGHRS and CDR2 as YFSETQ. The CDR3 is 14 amino acids. With V trimmed by 4 bases and J by 3 bases, 3 bases remained unmatched. Here the CDR3 reads CASSSGTGEETQYF. The CDR3 DNA follows: TGCGCCAGCAGCAGCGGGACAGGGGAAGAGACCCAGTACTTC.

The V gene is TRBV30, the J gene TRBJ2-7; a possible D gene is TRBD1 (6 bases). The V end was cut by 0 bases, the J end by 7 bases, with 13 bases between. This CDR3 contains 13 residues. CDR1 GTSNPN and CDR2 SVGIG come from the germline V gene (reference sequence). The chain's CDR3 is CAWSVQGRGEQYF. In DNA form, the CDR3 reads TGTGCCTGGAGTGTACAGGGTCGGGGAGAGCAGTACTTC.